This T cell receptor (beta chain) emerged from a study of early T cells in non-severe SARS-CoV-2 infection. At the level of the study: It was bulk RNA from unsorted whole blood that was sequenced, and the chains were unpaired.

There are 14 residues in the CDR3. Trimming stripped 5 bases from V and 4 bases from J, with 17 bases between. The germline gives CDR1 DFQATT, CDR2 SNEGSKA (reference sequence). Attachment of unique molecular identifiers was made to individual cDNA molecules. TCRdb recomputed calls from the 5' RACE reads with MiXCR, one row per CDR3 protein. The profile shows tens of thousands of distinct CDR3 sequences, approximately 4.6% of them singletons. This clonotype appeared many times. This TCR was recovered from an adult who was a healthcare worker with PCR-confirmed SARS-CoV-2 infection or an uninfected control (not recorded which). The sample taken for sequencing was whole blood. The V gene is TRBV20-1, the J gene TRBJ1-1; tentatively, D is TRBD1 (6 bases). The CDR3 region is CSAGTTGISTEAFF. CDR3 in DNA: TGCAGTGCTGGAACCACAGGGATCAGCACTGAAGCTTTCTTT.